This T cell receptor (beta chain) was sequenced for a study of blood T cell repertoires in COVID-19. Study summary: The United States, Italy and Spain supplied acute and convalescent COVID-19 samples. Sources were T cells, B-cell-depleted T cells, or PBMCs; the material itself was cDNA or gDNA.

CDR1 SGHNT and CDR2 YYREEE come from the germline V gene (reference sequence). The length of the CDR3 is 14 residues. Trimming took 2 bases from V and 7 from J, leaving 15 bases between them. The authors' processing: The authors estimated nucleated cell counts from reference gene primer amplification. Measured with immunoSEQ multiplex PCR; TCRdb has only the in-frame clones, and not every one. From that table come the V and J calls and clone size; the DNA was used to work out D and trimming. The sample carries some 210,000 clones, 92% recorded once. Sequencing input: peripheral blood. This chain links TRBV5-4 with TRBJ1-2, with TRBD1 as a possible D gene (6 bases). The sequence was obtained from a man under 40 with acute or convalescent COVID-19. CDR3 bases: TGTGCCAGCAGCTTAGGACAGCCCGTTGGTGGCTACACCTTC. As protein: CASSLGQPVGGYTF.